Listed below are T cell receptor beta chains from one sample, sequenced in a study of Graves' ophthalmopathy and Graves' hyperthyroidism. TCRdb used MiXCR to reprocess the multiplex PCR reads, holding one entry per CDR3 protein. This table holds approximately 1.2 million distinct CDR3 sequences, about two fifths found once. The specimen was peripheral blood or thyroid tissue (not recorded which). These receptors all come from an adult man with Graves' hyperthyroidism. The CDR3 runs from the conserved cysteine through the conserved F or W. Each record gives: J gene, clone size, D gene, V gene, CDR3 DNA, CDR3 protein. D genes are given only for firm matches. Only some rows state a clone size, as once, few, many or a class for expanded clones.

TRBJ2-5	many	-	TRBV7-6	TGTGCCAGCAGTCGCTGGGACCAAGAGACCCAGTACTTC	CASSRWDQETQYF
TRBJ2-7	-	-	TRBV7-2	TGTGCCAGCAGGACTACAGGGACTTCCTACGAGCAGTACTTC	CASRTTGTSYEQYF
TRBJ2-7	many	TRBD2	TRBV7-2	TGTGCCAGCAGCCCCACATCGCGGGGGTTGGACGAGCAGTACTTC	CASSPTSRGLDEQYF
TRBJ1-2	few	-	TRBV7-9	TGTGCCAGCAGCTTATGTGGCAGACCGAAGGGTAACTATGGCTACACCTTC	CASSLCGRPKGNYGYTF
TRBJ1-5	-	-	TRBV6-1	TGTGCCAGCAGTCAACACCGGGGCGTCAATCAGCCCCAGCATTTT	CASSQHRGVNQPQHF
TRBJ1-1	few	-	TRBV28	TGTGCCAGCAGTTTCGGAGACTCTGAAGCTTTCTTT	CASSFGDSEAFF
TRBJ2-5	-	-	TRBV7-3	TGTGCCAGCAGCTTAGCAGGGGCGTTAGAGACCCAGTACTTC	CASSLAGALETQYF
TRBJ2-5	-	TRBD1	TRBV15	TGTGCCGCCAGCAGCCAACAGGGGGGATCTCAAGAGACCCAGTACTTC	CAASSQQGGSQETQYF
TRBJ1-2	many	-	TRBV15	TGTGCCACCAGCAGACAGGAGTCCTATGGCTACACCTTC	CATSRQESYGYTF
TRBJ2-7	many	TRBD1	TRBV12-3/TRBV12-4	TGTGCCAGCAGGCAGACAGGGGACCGGGAGCAGTACTTC	CASRQTGDREQYF
TRBJ1-2	-	-	TRBV4-1	TGCGCCAGCAGCCAAGTCATGAAAAGGGGAATCTATGGCTACACCTTC	CASSQVMKRGIYGYTF
TRBJ2-5	many	-	TRBV2	TGTGCCAGCTTGACCTCTAGCCCCGTAGAGACCCAGTACTTC	CASLTSSPVETQYF
TRBJ1-1	-	-	TRBV10-2	TGCGCCAGCAGTGAGCCACTGGACAGTGAGAACACTGAAGCTTTCTTT	CASSEPLDSENTEAFF
TRBJ2-7	-	-	TRBV10-3	TGTGCCAGCAGTGAACTGGGGACCTCCTACGAGCAGTACTTC	CASSELGTSYEQYF
TRBJ2-5	few	TRBD1	TRBV28	TGTGCCAGCAGTTCCGTGGGACAGGTTATGTCCCAGTACTTC	CASSSVGQVMSQYF
TRBJ2-7	-	-	TRBV10-3	TGTGCCATCAGTCATGGGACGGGCTACGAGCAGTACTTC	CAISHGTGYEQYF
TRBJ2-6	many	-	TRBV5-8	TGTGCCAGCAGCTGGCAGGTCTCTGGGGCCAACGTCCTGACTTTC	CASSWQVSGANVLTF
TRBJ2-2	many	-	TRBV19	TGTGCCAGTAGTCGTCTTGTGGGGCACACCGACACCGGGGAGCTGTTTTTT	CASSRLVGHTDTGELFF
TRBJ2-2	few	TRBD1	TRBV15	TGTGCCGCCAGCAGCTTTGACAGGGCCGGGGAGCTGTTTTTT	CAASSFDRAGELFF
TRBJ1-1	few	TRBD1	TRBV7-6	TGCGCCAGCAGCTGGGACAGACAGGGAACTGAAGCTTTCTTT	CASSWDRQGTEAFF